The 14 T cell receptor beta chains presented below share a single source sample, sequenced in a study of shared clonotypes between healthy human individuals. Sequencing was performed with immunoSEQ multiplex PCR; in TCRdb, only in-frame clones are kept and a portion is missing. This table holds over 1.5 million clones, approximately 98% found once. The sample consisted of naive CD4+ T cells sorted from blood. Sample subset: CD45RA+ positively selected. Every receptor here comes from a man aged 25 to 45 in good health.

The chain has TRBV7-2 and TRBJ2-6; 7 bases map to TRBD1. J gave up 2 bases and V 5 bases, and 3 bases lay outside the gene matches. CDR1 is SGHTA and CDR2 is FQGNSA in the germline V gene. The CDR3 contains 15 residues. The CDR3 region is CASSPTGTGANVLTF. DNA of the CDR3: TGTGCCAGCAGCCCGACAGGGACTGGGGCCAACGTCCTGACTTTC. Variable domain in full (rest from reference TRBV7-2 and TRBJ2-6): GAGVSQSPSNKVTEKGKDVELRCDPISGHTALYWYRQSLGQGLEFLIYFQGNSAPDKSGLPSDRFSAERTGGSVSTLTIQRTQQEDSAVYLCASSPTGTGANVLTFGAGSRLTVL.

The chain uses TRBV5-4 and TRBJ2-7, with D hard to call. Per germline, CDR1 SGHNT and CDR2 YYREEE (reference sequence). V dropped 0 bases and J dropped 2 bases, with 9 bases sitting between them. The CDR3 is made up of 14 amino acids. The CDR3 coding sequence is TGTGCCAGCAGCTTGGAGCCAACTGCCTACGAGCAGTACTTC. It is translated as CASSLEPTAYEQYF.

The rearrangement joins TRBV27 to TRBJ1-1; D is perhaps TRBD1 (6 bases). This CDR3 has 14 amino acids. V gave up 8 bases and J gave up 4 bases, with 17 bases separating them. The germline gives CDR1 MNHEY, CDR2 SMNVEV (reference sequence). CDR3 residues: CASLSLGTFTEAFF. The CDR3 region has the DNA TGTGCCAGCCTTTCATTGGGGACATTCACTGAAGCTTTCTTT.

The CDR3 nucleotides read TGCGCCAGCAGCTTATGGGCGGGAGTAGAAGAGACCCAGTACTTC. Translating it yields CASSLWAGVEETQYF. The chain links TRBV5-1 to TRBJ2-5, with 7 positions matching TRBD2. This CDR3 region has 15 residues. V gave up 2 bases and J gave up 3 bases; unmatched junction bases: 7. The germline V gene has CDR1 SGHRS and CDR2 YFSETQ.

J is TRBJ2-5 and V is TRBV7-9, with a weak D call TRBD1 (6 bases). The V gene's germline CDR1 is SEHNR and CDR2 FQNEAQ (reference sequence). The length of the CDR3 is 14 residues. The ends were cut back, 6 bases at V and 1 base at J, with 12 bases in the middle. The CDR3 sequence: CASSPTGSQETQYF. CDR3 sequence (DNA): TGTGCCAGCAGTCCAACAGGGTCCCAAGAGACCCAGTACTTC.

This clone has just one count. The chain links TRBV7-9 to TRBJ1-2; a weak D match, TRBD1 (5 bases). The CDR3 loop spans 16 amino acids. Germline V gene data show CDR1 as SEHNR and CDR2 as FQNEAQ (reference sequence). The germline V and J ends were trimmed by 5 bases and 8 bases, with 24 bases remaining between them. The chain's CDR3 is CASSPPSGQGEDGYTF. The CDR3 coding sequence is TGTGCCAGCAGCCCCCCTAGCGGGCAGGGTGAGGACGGCTACACCTTC. The full variable domain, completed using reference TRBV7-9 and TRBJ1-2, is DTGVSQNPRHKITKRGQNVTFRCDPISEHNRLYWYRQTLGQGPEFLTYFQNEAQLEKSRLLSDRFSAERPKGSFSTLEIQRTEQGDSAMYLCASSPPSGQGEDGYTFGSGTRLTVV.

A remark on this clone: Other DNA sequences in this specimen translate into the identical CDR3. The gene calls are TRBV6-5 and TRBJ2-7, with TRBD1 matching 8 bases. CDR3 size: 14 residues. Trimming cost V 2 bases and J 4 bases; bases outside gene matches: 4. Germline-derived CDR1 and CDR2 are MNHEY and SVGAGI. CDR3 sequence: CASSYTGQAYEQYF. CDR3 coding DNA: TGTGCCAGCAGTTACACGGGACAGGCTTACGAGCAGTACTTC.

The rearrangement uses TRBV14 and TRBJ2-1; possible D gene TRBD2, 6 bases. Germline lookup yields CDR1 SGHDN and CDR2 FVKESK. The CDR3 has 16 residues. V gave up 4 bases and J gave up 0 bases, with 13 bases separating them. The CDR3 region is CASSRHSGSSYNEQFF. CDR3 sequence (DNA): TGTGCCAGCAGCCGCCATAGCGGTAGCTCCTACAATGAGCAGTTCTTC.

The gene calls are TRBV5-4 and TRBJ2-2; maybe TRBD1 (5 bases). The CDR3 runs 16 residues. The germline gives CDR1 SGHNT, CDR2 YYREEE (reference sequence). Trimming took off 5 bases at V and 1 base at J, with 15 bases between the two ends. The CDR3 reads CASRLLNTGNTGELFF. DNA for the CDR3: TGTGCCAGCAGGCTGCTTAATACAGGGAACACCGGGGAGCTGTTTTTT.

The V and J genes are TRBV10-3 and TRBJ2-1; 9 positions match TRBD1. The CDR3 is 14 amino acids. V shed 5 bases and J 14 bases; nucleotides not matched to a gene: 13. The germline V gene has CDR1 ENHRY and CDR2 SYGVKD. The CDR3 region is CAISHRTGEDGEFF. The CDR3 DNA reads as TGTGCCATCAGTCACCGGACAGGGGAGGACGGGGAGTTCTTC.

J is TRBJ1-2 and V is TRBV28; possibly TRBD1 for D (6 bases). In germline, CDR1 is MDHEN, CDR2 SYDVKM. This CDR3 is built from 15 residues. Trimming took 5 bases from V and 3 from J, leaving 16 bases between them. The CDR3 sequence is CASSPSGALHYGYTF. CDR3 DNA: TGTGCCAGCAGTCCTTCGGGGGCGCTTCACTATGGCTACACCTTC.

The chain carries TRBV9 and TRBJ2-3, with D unresolved. The germline gives CDR1 SGDLS, CDR2 YYNGEE. This CDR3 comprises 13 residues. Deletions cut 6 bases from V and 2 bases from J, with 10 bases between. CDR3 protein: CASTRAPTDTQYF. The DNA for the CDR3 is TGTGCCAGCACTCGGGCTCCCACAGATACGCAGTATTTT.

The CDR3 region is CASSPRSGSLNNEQFF. For the CDR3, the DNA is TGTGCCAGCAGCCCGCGGTCGGGGTCGCTAAACAATGAGCAGTTCTTC. V gene TRBV7-9 combines with J gene TRBJ2-1; weak D call: TRBD2 (5 bases). Trimming took 5 bases from V and 5 from J, leaving 19 bases between them. The CDR3 consists of 16 residues. CDR1 SEHNR and CDR2 FQNEAQ come from the germline V gene (reference sequence).

The rearrangement links TRBV12-5 to TRBJ2-2; the match to TRBD2 covers 7 bases. CDR1 is LGHNT and CDR2 is FRNRAP in the germline V gene. V shed 1 base and J 4 bases; nucleotides not matched to a gene: 3. CDR3 length: 15 residues. DNA of the CDR3: TGTGCTAGTGGTTTGGAAAGGGAGGGCACCGGGGAGCTGTTTTTT. It is translated as CASGLEREGTGELFF. Variable domain in full (rest from reference TRBV12-5 and TRBJ2-2): DARVTQTPRHKVTEMGQEVTMRCQPILGHNTVFWYRQTMMQGLELLAYFRNRAPLDDSGMPKDRFSAEMPDATLATLKIQPSEPRDSAVYFCASGLEREGTGELFFGEGSRLTVL.